This T cell receptor beta chain was identified during a study of human T cells and chemical hapten exposure. Study-wide points: Among TCRs, those above 1 in 1000 frequency were unaffected by DPC sensitization.

Concerning this clonotype: Its antigen is not identified.

The sample's time point: patch test 1, 2 weeks after DPC sensitization. Treatment denoted: therapeutic diphenylcyclopropenone sensitization with weekly scalp DPC. Every patch test was put on after a blood sample was taken. Using its own MiXCR run on the RACE reads, TCRdb lists one record per CDR3 protein. The sample holds roughly 360,000 distinct CDR3 sequences; roughly 5% are singletons and the top ten take 2% to 2.5%. The CDR3 is 14 residues long. Trimming stripped 4 bases from V and 8 bases from J, with 14 bases between. Germline V gives CDR1 SEHNR, CDR2 FQNEAQ (reference sequence). The sequencing here drew on whole blood, taken in connection with sensitization to the hapten diphenylcyclopropenone (DPC). The receptor was derived from a woman aged 50 to 65 with alopecia areata. Some clones in this sample may be carry-over from other donors' samples. The rearrangement links TRBV7-9 to TRBJ1-4; unclear D gene. The CDR3 region is CASSSALRNEKLFF. The CDR3 nucleotides read TGTGCCAGCAGCTCTGCCCTAAGGAACGAAAAACTGTTTTTT. Filled out from reference TRBV7-9 and TRBJ1-4, the complete variable domain reads DTGVSQNPRHKITKRGQNVTFRCDPISEHNRLYWYRQTLGQGPEFLTYFQNEAQLEKSRLLSDRFSAERPKGSFSTLEIQRTEQGDSAMYLCASSSALRNEKLFFGSGTQLSVL.